These T cell receptor beta chains were read from a single sample in a study of technical replicates of blood from several donors. Here immunoSEQ multiplex PCR was the method, and the copy in TCRdb shows in-frame clones only, minus some. This sample yields 50,000 to 65,000 clones, of which 80% to 95% are seen a single time; 3.5% to 5% belongs to the top ten. Sequencing used PBMCs. The receptors were sampled from a human donor in good health. Some clones in this sample may be carry-over from other donors' samples. Both conserved end residues are part of each CDR3. Each record gives: V gene, J gene, D gene, clone size, CDR3 DNA, CDR3 protein. A D gene is named only where the DNA matches it firmly. Clone size is shown for a subset of rows, as once, few, many or a class of expanded clone.

>TRBV4-1|TRBJ2-7|-|-
TGCGCCAGCAGCCACGGACAGACCTACGAGCAGTACTTC
CASSHGQTYEQYF
>TRBV20-1|TRBJ2-7|-|once
TGCAGTGCTCTGAGGGTGGGTGAGCAGTACTTC
CSALRVGEQYF
>TRBV27|TRBJ2-7|-|-
TGTGCCAGCAGTTTTAATGGCGGCGAGCAGTACTTC
CASSFNGGEQYF
>TRBV28|TRBJ2-1|-|-
TGTGCCAGCAGTGGCTACTCAGGCTCCTACAATGAGCAGTTCTTC
CASSGYSGSYNEQFF
>TRBV7-3|TRBJ2-5|-|-
TGTGCCAGCAGCCCCGGAGGCCAAGAGACCCAGTACTTC
CASSPGGQETQYF
>TRBV18|TRBJ2-7|-|-
TGTGCCAGCTCACCCCCCTCCCTCGCCGGGGAGCAGTACTTC
CASSPPSLAGEQYF
>TRBV10-2|TRBJ2-3|-|many
TGCGCCAGTGGAGAGGGTGATACGCAGTATTTT
CASGEGDTQYF
>TRBV30|TRBJ2-3|TRBD1|-
TGTGCCACCTCCCTGACAGGGCCCACAGATACGCAGTATTTT
CATSLTGPTDTQYF
>TRBV7-2|TRBJ1-2|-|few
TGTGCCAGCACCTTCCCGGACAGCTCTGGCTACACCTTC
CASTFPDSSGYTF
>TRBV7-9|TRBJ2-2|-|-
TGTGCCAGCAGCTCGGACTTTACCGGGGAGCTGTTTTTT
CASSSDFTGELFF
>TRBV19|TRBJ1-6|TRBD1|-
TGTGCCAGTAGTCCTGAGGACAGGTCCTATAATTCACCCCTCCACTTT
CASSPEDRSYNSPLHF
>TRBV5-1|TRBJ2-5|TRBD2|-
TGCGCCAGCAGCCCCGCCGGACTAGCGGGCGTAGAGACCCAGTACTTC
CASSPAGLAGVETQYF
>TRBV2|TRBJ1-1|-|once
TGTGCCAGCAGTCTTAGACAGAACACTGAAGCTTTCTTT
CASSLRQNTEAFF
>TRBV18|TRBJ1-5|-|-
TGTGCCAGCTCGCCCGGGGCCGGGGGTCAGCCCCAGCATTTT
CASSPGAGGQPQHF
>TRBV7-9|TRBJ2-1|TRBD1|-
TGTGCCAGCAGCTTAACTGAGGACAGGGCCAATGAGCAGTTCTTC
CASSLTEDRANEQFF
>TRBV2|TRBJ2-7|-|-
TGTGCCAGCAGAGCAAACCTCGCCTCCGAGCAGTACTTC
CASRANLASEQYF
>TRBV7-2|TRBJ2-3|-|-
TGTGCCAGCAGCTTGGCAGGGGGGGATACGCAGTATTTT
CASSLAGGDTQYF
>TRBV19|TRBJ2-7|TRBD1|-
TGTGCCAGTAGTATCTCGGGCAGGGGGCAATACGAGCAGTACTTC
CASSISGRGQYEQYF
>TRBV30|TRBJ2-3|TRBD2|-
TGTGCCTGGAGTGTAGGGAGCGGGAACACAGATACGCAGTATTTT
CAWSVGSGNTDTQYF
>TRBV6-5|TRBJ1-6|-|-
TGTGCCAGCAGTTACTCAGCAGGGCGTTTACTTTCACCCCTCCACTTT
CASSYSAGRLLSPLHF